This TCR beta chain emerged from a study of blood T cell repertoires in COVID-19. In the study overall: PBMCs, B-cell-depleted T cells, or T cells provided the cDNA or gDNA that made up the material.

Clones were sequenced by immunoSEQ multiplex PCR, and TCRdb holds only the in-frame ones, with some missing. The sample carries about 190,000 clones, 65% to 80% recorded once. Trimming pared 5 bases from V and 0 bases from J, leaving 14 bases between. Germline CDR1 and CDR2: SEHNR and FQNEAQ (reference sequence). This CDR3 has 16 residues. The specimen sequenced was PBMCs or T cells enriched from blood (not recorded which). The origin of this receptor is a woman in her forties or fifties with acute COVID-19. The chain carries TRBV7-9 and TRBJ1-3; no definite D call. The CDR3 protein is CASSPPGLASGNTIYF. In DNA form, the CDR3 reads TGTGCCAGCAGCCCACCCGGACTGGCCTCTGGAAACACCATATATTTT.